This T cell receptor beta chain was obtained from a study of T cells after posttransplantation cyclophosphamide (dated by TCRdb to 2016 to 2018). Broadly, across the study: Using TRB sequencing, the study followed how the T cell repertoire rebuilt after myeloablative bone marrow transplantation with posttransplantation cyclophosphamide given as GVHD prophylaxis. Samples from some 33 PTCy-treated patients and 15 to 20 related bone marrow donors of those patients were subjected to antigen receptor sequencing. Blood from all 34 PTCy patients who had 1-year posttransplant specimens underwent TRB sequencing. Up to roughly 3 additional blood samples from 2 to 5.2 years after transplant were also TRB-sequenced in 3 patients, as was pretransplant blood from a handful of patients. TRA and TRB clonality were tightly correlated in several samples, so subsequent TCR analyses focused on TRB only. Public TRB sequences were compared against a database of over 3,500 sequences linked to responses to pathogens, tumor antigens, self-antigens and alloantigens. The full study reports these points: Across 35 to 45 patients, TRB clonality was highly associated with recipient CMV seropositivity and CMV reactivation, and diversity in PTCy patients was similar to diversity in CNI/methotrexate controls. Donor-recipient similarity was low at 1-2 months but increased during the first year, and donor CD8+ memory clones often dominated later blood repertoires. The TRB repertoires of T cells infiltrating skin or the GI tract showed only limited overlap with the TRB repertoires found in blood.

According to the study, the label for this sample's treatment or condition signals: high-dose cyclophosphamide on days +3 and +4 as single-agent GVHD prophylaxis. Busulfan and fludarabine conditioning, a related or unrelated marrow graft, and cyclophosphamide on days +3 and +4 were given to PTCy patients. The PTCy-treated patients were drawn from a prospective, multi-institutional clinical trial. Mononuclear cells from peripheral blood and bone marrow were separated by Ficoll-Hypaque density centrifugation and then cryopreserved. TRB sequencing was run on genomic DNA with either the immunoSEQ assay at survey resolution or the hsTCRB kit. In the original analysis: The immunoSEQ software was used for initial read processing, and the LymphoSeq R package was used for repertoire analyses. Clonality was computed as 1 minus normalized Shannon entropy; Gini coefficient was also calculated for each TRB dataset. To infer phenotypes in unsorted samples, TRB sequences from sorted subsets of the recipient or donor were mapped onto the unsorted samples of the same recipient. TCRdb limited this immuneACCESS table to in-frame rearrangements with V and J called. A share of clones is missing; checked studies link under half to unresolved V genes, and the rest is unexplained. From that table come the V and J calls and clone size; the DNA was used to work out D and trimming. The table gives over 15,000 clones for this sample, with none occurring only once. The ten largest clonotypes hold approximately 0.54% of the sample.

The CDR3 covers 16 residues, taking in both the cysteine and the phenylalanine. Only the CDR3 portion is preserved as DNA: 48 bases, with reading frame beginning at the first base. Based on the germline V gene (reference sequence), the CDR1 and CDR2 sequences are LNHNV and YYDKDF. V is pared back by 0 bases and J by 4 bases, with 13 bases lying between the germline termini. This clone was seen at least ten times. Its antigen is unknown. No per-base quality is available; no much larger clone lies one base away. Here the sequenced sample was PBMCs, taken after allogeneic stem cell transplant with posttransplant cyclophosphamide. This clonotype was obtained from a female patient younger than 45 who received an allogeneic stem cell transplant from a related donor, was CMV-positive, and had no GVHD. Some T cells present after a transplant may be cells of the graft donor. The chain employs TRBV15 and TRBJ1-3; TRBD1 is perhaps the D gene, given 5 matching bases. The CDR3 reads CATSRDPAGSGNTIYF. In nucleotides, the sequence is TGTGCCACCAGCAGAGATCCCGCAGGGTCCGGAAACACCATATATTTT. This CDR3, with the reference TRBV15 and TRBJ1-3 proteins standing in past its ends, gives the full variable domain DAMVIQNPRYQVTQFGKPVTLSCSQTLNHNVMYWYQQKSSQAPKLLFHYYDKDFNNEADTPDNFQSRRPNTSFCFLDIRSPGLGDTAMYLCATSRDPAGSGNTIYFGEGSWLTVV.